The 13 T cell receptor beta chains listed next were all sequenced from one sample in a study of early T cells in non-severe SARS-CoV-2 infection. One entry per CDR3 protein results from TCRdb running MiXCR on the 5' RACE reads. The sample holds roughly 110,000 distinct CDR3 sequences, approximately 12% seen once. Material: whole blood. Every receptor here comes from an adult who was a healthcare worker with PCR-confirmed SARS-CoV-2 infection or an uninfected control (not recorded which).

This clonotype has more than one count but fewer than ten. The chain recombines TRBV20-1 with TRBJ2-1; TRBD2 matches at 9 bases. CDR3 length: 16 amino acids. The V gene's germline CDR1 is DFQATT and CDR2 SNEGSKA (reference sequence). Germline trimming cut 0 bases from V and 0 bases from J; bases unmatched to any gene: 3. The CDR3 loop is CSAREREGASYNEQFF. The CDR3 bases are TGCAGTGCTAGAGAGCGGGAGGGTGCCTCCTACAATGAGCAGTTCTTC.

Only one count was recorded for this clonotype. The rearrangement joins TRBV4-1 to TRBJ2-7, with D possibly matching TRBD1 (6 bases). The V end lost 3 bases, the J end lost 0 bases, and 15 bases lay between the germline ends. The CDR3 totals 16 residues. Germline CDR1 is MGHRA and CDR2 is YSYEKL. Here the CDR3 reads CASSQDTGTLSYEQYF. CDR3 nucleotides: TGCGCCAGCAGCCAGGACACCGGGACACTCTCCTACGAGCAGTACTTC.

Turning to this clonotype: A much larger clone is a single base away; this may be a read error. V is TRBV5-4 and J is TRBJ2-5; 7 bases are shared with TRBD2. Trimming took 4 bases from V and 0 from J; bases not matched to a gene: 15. The CDR3 loop spans 18 amino acids. Looked up from germline, CDR1 is SGHNT and CDR2 is YYREEE (reference sequence). This CDR3 reads CASSPFPRLARDQETQYF. The CDR3 nucleotides are TGTGCCAGCAGCCCCTTCCCCCGACTAGCTAGGGACCAAGAGACCCAGTACTTC.

In regard to this clonotype: A much larger clone lies one base from this, so it may be a read error. The chain couples TRBV10-3 to TRBJ2-2; D is ambiguous. Germline CDR1 is ENHRY and CDR2 is SYGVKD. V was trimmed by 6 bases and J by 4 bases, leaving 15 bases between them. The CDR3 loop spans 15 amino acids. DNA for the CDR3: TGTGCCATCAGAGAGCCGACGGCCAGCACCGGGGAGCTGTTTTTT. Translating gives CAIREPTASTGELFF.

This clonotype was seen many times. The CDR3: CASSSKEDRAKNIQYF. The CDR3 DNA follows: TGTGCCAGCAGCTCTAAGGAAGACAGGGCCAAAAACATTCAGTACTTC. V usage is TRBV5-4 and J usage is TRBJ2-4; weak D call: TRBD1 (6 bases). This CDR3 region has 16 residues. Germline V lookup: CDR1 SGHNT, CDR2 YYREEE (reference sequence). V lost 3 bases and J 1 base, leaving 14 bases between the germline ends.

There are a few counts of this clonotype. The genes are TRBV2 and TRBJ2-1, with a possible D match to TRBD2 (5 bases). This CDR3 is 11 amino acids long. V lost 5 bases and J 9 bases, leaving 8 bases between the germline ends. Germline assignment: CDR1 SNHLY and CDR2 FYNNEI. CDR3 residues: CASSLEGEQFF. DNA of the CDR3: TGTGCCAGCAGTTTAGAGGGTGAGCAGTTCTTC.

The CDR3 spells CASSPGLAEQQYF. The CDR3 coding sequence is TGTGCCAGCAGCCCCGGACTAGCCGAACAGCAGTATTTT. V and J are TRBV2 and TRBJ2-3; 8 bases agree with TRBD2. The J segment lost 11 bases and the V segment lost 6 bases, leaving 10 bases of the junction unmatched. The germline V gene has CDR1 SNHLY and CDR2 FYNNEI. The CDR3 loop spans 13 amino acids.

This chain links TRBV19 with TRBJ1-5, with unresolved D. Trimming shortened V by 7 bases and J by 0 bases, and 13 bases separated the two germline ends. Germline lookup yields CDR1 LNHDA and CDR2 SQIVND (reference sequence). The CDR3 consists of 15 residues. The CDR3 spells CASKQAGYSNQPQHF. The CDR3 DNA reads TGTGCCAGTAAGCAGGCGGGTTATAGCAATCAGCCCCAGCATTTT.

The genes are TRBV7-4 and TRBJ2-3; possibly TRBD1 for D (6 bases). The ends were cut back, 4 bases at V and 3 bases at J, with 32 bases in the middle. The CDR3 sequence is 21 residues long. Germline V gene sequence: CDR1 SGHVT, CDR2 SQSDAQ. For the CDR3, the DNA is TGTGCCAGCAGCTCAAAGGACAGCATAGGGCGTGACATGAGAGGGACAGATACGCAGTATTTT. Translation: CASSSKDSIGRDMRGTDTQYF.

This clonotype was seen many times. The genes are TRBV28 and TRBJ1-1, with D perhaps TRBD1 (5 bases). Germline assignment: CDR1 MDHEN and CDR2 SYDVKM. The ends were cut back, 5 bases at V and 3 bases at J, with 7 bases in the middle. The length of the CDR3 is 12 residues. CDR3 region: CASSSRDTEAFF. CDR3 bases: TGTGCCAGCAGTAGCAGGGACACTGAAGCTTTCTTT.

This clonotype was seen ten or more times. The chain combines TRBV20-1 with TRBJ1-6, with a weak D call TRBD1 (5 bases). This CDR3 has 13 residues. Trimming took off 1 base at V and 5 bases at J, with 6 bases between the two ends. CDR1 is DFQATT and CDR2 is SNEGSKA in the germline V gene (reference sequence). The CDR3, as DNA: TGCAGTGCTAGAGTGGGGGATAATTCACCCCTCCACTTT. This codes for CSARVGDNSPLHF.

Many counts were recorded for this clonotype. The rearrangement joins TRBV5-4 to TRBJ2-1; 10 bases agree with TRBD2. Trimming took 2 bases from V and 5 from J; bases not matched to a gene: 1. The CDR3 consists of 14 residues. Germline V CDR1 and CDR2: SGHNT, YYREEE (reference sequence). CDR3 DNA sequence: TGTGCCAGCAGCTTAACTAGCGGGGACAATGAGCAGTTCTTC. Its translation: CASSLTSGDNEQFF.

This clonotype was seen a handful of times. This rearrangement joins TRBV20-1 to TRBJ2-1; no firm D call. V was clipped by 1 base and J by 8 bases, with 15 bases between them. The germline CDR1 and CDR2 sequences are DFQATT and SNEGSKA (reference sequence). The CDR3 loop spans 14 amino acids. The CDR3: CSARVRLTVDEQFF. CDR3 nucleotide sequence: TGCAGTGCTAGAGTGCGGCTAACTGTCGATGAGCAGTTCTTC.